This T cell receptor beta chain is from a study of cytomegalovirus exposure and HLA in healthy donors. PCR was performed using 60 Vbeta and 13 Jbeta primers. The protocol was immunoSEQ multiplex PCR, while the TCRdb copy is restricted to in-frame clones and leaves out a portion. This sample has some 120,000 clones, with around two thirds found just once. CDR1 SGHAT and CDR2 FQNNGV come from the germline V gene. CDR3 size: 15 residues. V was shortened by 5 bases and J by 1 base, with 12 bases between the two germline ends. The specimen was PBMCs. The receptor was isolated from a woman between 35 and 50 years old in good health and CMV-seropositive. V gene TRBV11-2 combines with J gene TRBJ2-4; maybe TRBD2 (5 bases). This CDR3 is CASSPMRAAKNIQYF. The CDR3 DNA follows: TGTGCCAGCAGCCCCATGCGGGCGGCCAAAAACATTCAGTACTTC.